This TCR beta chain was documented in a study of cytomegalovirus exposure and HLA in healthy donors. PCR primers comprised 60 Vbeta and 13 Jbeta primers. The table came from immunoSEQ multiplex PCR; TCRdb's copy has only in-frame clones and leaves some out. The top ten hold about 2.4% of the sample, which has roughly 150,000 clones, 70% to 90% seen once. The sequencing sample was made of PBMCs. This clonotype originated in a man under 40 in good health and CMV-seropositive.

The CDR3 here is CASSLADRGPNTEAFF. The CDR3 bases are TGTGCCAGCAGCTTAGCGGACAGGGGACCGAACACTGAAGCTTTCTTT. This chain connects TRBV7-6 to TRBJ1-1; 9 bases align to TRBD1. The V segment lost 0 bases and the J segment 1 base; nucleotides outside the gene matches: 3. The CDR3 extends over 16 amino acids. Germline values: CDR1 SGHVS, CDR2 FNYEAQ.